This T cell receptor beta chain comes out of a study of shared clonotypes between healthy human individuals. Naive CD8 isolation took CD45RO-negative cells positively selected for CCR7 and excluded terminally differentiated effector memory CD45RA+ cells. Trimming cost V 1 base and J 1 base; bases outside gene matches: 9. This CDR3 region has 17 residues. Germline CDR1 reads LGHNA; CDR2 reads YSLEER. Produced via immunoSEQ multiplex PCR; TCRdb's table is partial and in-frame only. The table has about 2.1 million clones, about 93% seen once. The chain carries TRBV4-3 and TRBJ1-1; 7 positions match TRBD1. The receptor was isolated from a man younger than 35 in good health. Some clones in this sample may be carry-over from other donors' samples. The specimen sequenced was naive CD8+ T cells from PBMCs. The CDR3 nucleotides are TGCGCCAGCAGCCAAGGGGTGGCGGGACAGCGGAACACTGAAGCTTTCTTT. Protein sequence: CASSQGVAGQRNTEAFF.